This TCR beta chain came from a study of early T cells in non-severe SARS-CoV-2 infection. Study in general: The study sequenced bulk RNA from unsorted whole blood, with chains unpaired. Study-wide results and limits: Anti-spike CD8 responses were favored in VDJdb matching, and private and CD4 specificities were missed.

This clonotype was seen at least ten times. What it recognizes is unknown. CDR3 length equals 14 residues. Germline V gene data show CDR1 as GTSNPN and CDR2 as SVGIG (reference sequence). V was clipped by 2 bases and J by 5 bases, with 13 bases between them. Unique molecular identifier tags were affixed to discrete cDNA molecules. TCRdb called the 5' RACE reads again in MiXCR, with one record for every CDR3 protein. The sample shows more than 45,000 distinct CDR3 sequences, under 15% of them seen only once. This receptor was identified in an adult who was a healthcare worker with PCR-confirmed SARS-CoV-2 infection or an uninfected control (not recorded which). Sequenced: whole blood. This chain links TRBV30 with TRBJ1-5; D might be TRBD1 (6 bases). This chain's CDR3 is CAWSTGQSHQPQHF. The DNA of the CDR3 is TGTGCCTGGAGTACCGGACAGTCTCATCAGCCCCAGCATTTT.